Presented here are 29 T cell receptor beta chains from one specimen sequenced in a study of OX40 agonist ivuxolimab in advanced cancers. Sequenced by immunoSEQ multiplex PCR; TCRdb stores in-frame clones only, minus some. The sample lists about 130,000 clones, about 92% occurring once. Source: CD4+ or CD8+ T cells sorted from blood, taken in a trial of the OX40 agonist ivuxolimab. The source of these receptors is an adult with an advanced solid tumor such as melanoma, head and neck, liver or kidney cancer.

This chain joins TRBV7-2 and TRBJ1-6; 9 bases are shared with TRBD1. Per the germline V gene, CDR1 is SGHTA and CDR2 is FQGNSA. This CDR3 comprises 18 residues. V trimming: 3 bases; J trimming: 0 bases; junction bases outside the gene matches: 6. In nucleotides, the CDR3 is TGTGCCAGCAGCTTGGGGACAGGGAGTAGCTCCTATAATTCACCCCTCCACTTT. Translating gives CASSLGTGSSSYNSPLHF.

This clone has just a few counts. V and J are TRBV29-1 and TRBJ1-4; D gene uncertain. The CDR3 spans 11 residues. Germline V gene sequence: CDR1 SQVTM, CDR2 ANQGSEA. With 2 bases removed from V and 11 bases from J, the gap between germline ends came to 9 bases. CDR3 DNA: TGCAGCGTTGAATCGACGGGGAAACTGTTTTTT. Its translation: CSVESTGKLFF.

Notes on this clone: This sample includes further DNA sequences coding for the same CDR3. The chain combines TRBV19 with TRBJ2-5, with a possible D match to TRBD2 (6 bases). The V end was cut by 3 bases, the J end by 3 bases, with 8 bases between. CDR3 size: 13 residues. CDR1 and CDR2 from the germline V gene are LNHDA and SQIVND (reference sequence). The CDR3 is CASSIPGEETQYF. CDR3 DNA sequence: TGTGCCAGTAGTATTCCGGGGGAAGAGACCCAGTACTTC.

CDR3 DNA sequence: TGTGCCAGCAGCTTACTAGGGGGCCAGCCCCAGCATTTT. Translated: CASSLLGGQPQHF. The chain has TRBV7-9 and TRBJ1-5; 7 nucleotides agree with TRBD1. V shed 2 bases and J 7 bases; nucleotides not matched to a gene: 2. CDR1 and CDR2 from the germline V gene are SEHNR and FQNEAQ (reference sequence). This CDR3 has 13 residues.

The gene calls are TRBV19 and TRBJ1-2, with TRBD1 matching over 7 bases. Germline V gene sequence: CDR1 LNHDA, CDR2 SQIVND (reference sequence). The V and J ends lost 6 bases and 4 bases, in that order; junction bases with no gene match: 8. The CDR3 runs to 14 residues. CDR3 sequence reads: CASSLGTVFYGYTF. DNA of the CDR3: TGTGCCAGTAGCCTCGGGACAGTGTTCTATGGCTACACCTTC.

The rearrangement joins TRBV2 to TRBJ1-1, with D possibly being TRBD1 (6 bases). The length of the CDR3 is 13 residues. Germline CDR1 reads SNHLY; CDR2 reads FYNNEI. Trimming took 3 bases from V and 4 from J, leaving 9 bases between them. As DNA, the CDR3 is TGTGCCAGCAGTGATCAGGGGAGCACTGAAGCTTTCTTT. The encoded protein is CASSDQGSTEAFF.

V gene TRBV9 combines with J gene TRBJ2-5; 10 bases agree with TRBD2. The V and J ends lost 0 bases and 4 bases, in that order; junction bases with no gene match: 6. Per germline, CDR1 SGDLS and CDR2 YYNGEE. The CDR3 has 16 residues. The CDR3 DNA is TGTGCCAGCAGCGTAGCCACTAGCGGGATTGGAGAGACCCAGTACTTC. Protein product: CASSVATSGIGETQYF. Complete variable domain (other parts from reference TRBV9 and TRBJ2-5): DSGVTQTPKHLITATGQRVTLRCSPRSGDLSVYWYQQSLDQGLQFLIQYYNGEERAKGNILERFSAQQFPDLHSELNLSSLELGDSALYFCASSVATSGIGETQYFGPGTRLLVL.

The chain combines TRBV4-3 with TRBJ1-4; possible D gene TRBD1, 5 bases. Trimming stripped 0 bases from V and 5 bases from J, with 10 bases between. The CDR3 runs to 15 residues. CDR1 LGHNA and CDR2 YSLEER come from the germline V gene. The CDR3 DNA is TGCGCCAGCAGCCAAGACCAGGGACCAAATGAAAAACTGTTTTTT. It codes for CASSQDQGPNEKLFF.

The CDR3 coding sequence is TGTGCCAGCAGTTTGGGTGCAGGTCTTACAGATACGCAGTATTTT. As protein: CASSLGAGLTDTQYF. The J gene is TRBJ2-3, the V gene TRBV27; D remains ambiguous. CDR3 length equals 15 residues. CDR1 is MNHEY and CDR2 is SMNVEV in the germline V gene (reference sequence). With 3 bases removed from V and 3 bases from J, the gap between germline ends came to 13 bases.

The rearrangement joins TRBV6-1 to TRBJ2-7, with 10 bases fitting TRBD2. After removal of 7 bases from V and 0 bases from J, the junction contained 6 bases not matched to a gene. CDR3 length equals 15 residues. Germline V gene sequence: CDR1 MNHNS, CDR2 SASEGT. In DNA, the CDR3 is TGTGCCAGCACCCCCAGCGGGGGGGCCTCCTACGAGCAGTACTTC. Its translation is CASTPSGGASYEQYF.

The chain employs TRBV4-2 and TRBJ2-5; D is uncertain. The CDR3 spans 13 residues. The V and J ends lost 1 base and 2 bases respectively, with 5 bases between them. The V gene's germline CDR1 is LGHNA and CDR2 YNFKEQ. The CDR3 nucleotides are TGTGCCAGCAGCCAAGGGCAGCAAGAGACCCAGTACTTC. Amino acids: CASSQGQQETQYF.

The chain has TRBV5-3 and TRBJ2-7, with D unresolved. TRBV5-3 is known as an ORF, though its function is uncertain. With 9 bases removed from V and 6 bases from J, the gap between germline ends came to 16 bases. The CDR3 runs to 12 residues. The CDR3 region is CAIKSGYGEQYF. The CDR3 DNA is TGTGCCATAAAGTCAGGATACGGCGAGCAGTACTTC.

V is TRBV9 and J is TRBJ2-1; D not certain. The CDR3 sequence is 14 residues long. Between the trimmed V and J ends, which lost 3 bases and 7 bases, there was a span of 14 bases. Germline V gene sequence: CDR1 SGDLS, CDR2 YYNGEE. In nucleotides, the CDR3 is TGTGCCAGCAGCGCCCACGTGGCTGAGAATGAGCAGTTCTTC. It yields the protein CASSAHVAENEQFF.

The chain employs TRBV7-2 and TRBJ2-7, with TRBD2 as a possible D gene (6 bases). Trimming removed 5 bases from V and 6 bases from J, with 14 bases in between. CDR3 length equals 13 residues. In germline, CDR1 is SGHTA, CDR2 FQGNSA. In DNA form, the CDR3 reads TGTGCCAGCAGCCCCCAGGCCGGGGGCGAGCAGTACTTC. This codes for CASSPQAGGEQYF.

DNA for the CDR3: TGCGCCAGCAGCGTCAAACAGGGGAGTCTTCTCTACGAGCAGTACTTC. Protein: CASSVKQGSLLYEQYF. This chain joins TRBV4-1 and TRBJ2-7; 7 nucleotides match TRBD1. The CDR3 has 16 amino acids. V was clipped by 5 bases and J by 3 bases; unmatched bases: 13. The germline CDR1 and CDR2 sequences are MGHRA and YSYEKL.

This chain joins TRBV7-2 and TRBJ1-1; 10 bases match TRBD1. V shed 7 bases, J shed 9 bases, and the junction held 14 bases outside the gene matches. The CDR3 totals 15 residues. Germline V CDR1 and CDR2: SGHTA, FQGNSA. The CDR3 coding sequence is TGTGCCAGCACCGGAGGAGGGGGACAGGGGCTTCAAGCTTTCTTT. Translation gives CASTGGGGQGLQAFF.

This chain uses TRBV2 with TRBJ1-5; D remains unclear. The CDR3 is 13 amino acids. Trimming took off 2 bases at V and 2 bases at J, with 4 bases between the two ends. Germline CDR1 and CDR2: SNHLY and FYNNEI. This CDR3 is CASSEQGNQPQHF. CDR3 DNA sequence: TGTGCCAGCAGTGAACAGGGCAATCAGCCCCAGCATTTT.

V is TRBV7-6 and J is TRBJ2-7; 9 bases fit TRBD1. The CDR3 consists of 15 residues. Germline trimming cut 3 bases from V and 6 bases from J; bases unmatched to any gene: 9. Germline CDR1 reads SGHVS; CDR2 reads FNYEAQ. CDR3 amino acids: CASSLPGQGAGEQYF. DNA of the CDR3: TGTGCCAGCAGCTTGCCGGGACAGGGTGCTGGCGAGCAGTACTTC.

The chain employs TRBV18 and TRBJ1-1; 8 bases align to TRBD1. V gave up 7 bases and J gave up 3 bases; unmatched junction bases: 10. CDR3 length equals 15 residues. The germline gives CDR1 KGHSH, CDR2 LQKENI. CDR3 bases: TGTGCCAGCTTCGAGGCAGGGGGCCAATACACTGAAGCTTTCTTT. Its protein product is CASFEAGGQYTEAFF.

The rearrangement links TRBV20-1 to TRBJ1-2; D is uncertain. V lost 6 bases and J lost 3, with 8 bases in between. The CDR3 runs to 11 residues. Germline V lookup: CDR1 DFQATT, CDR2 SNEGSKA (reference sequence). CDR3 nucleotide sequence: TGCAGTGCGACCCGAGACTATGGCTACACCTTC. Amino acid sequence: CSATRDYGYTF.

The rearrangement links TRBV6-5 to TRBJ1-2; possibly TRBD1 for D (6 bases). The V gene lost 5 bases and the J gene lost 7 bases, with 17 bases spanning the gap. This CDR3 has 14 amino acids. Germline lookup yields CDR1 MNHEY and CDR2 SVGAGI. The CDR3 DNA reads as TGTGCCAGCAGTGAAGGGGGATCAGATGTTGGCTACACCTTC. It yields the protein CASSEGGSDVGYTF.

The chain links TRBV18 to TRBJ1-5; TRBD1 matches at 7 bases. The CDR3 has 17 residues. The germline gives CDR1 KGHSH, CDR2 LQKENI. Trimming took 5 bases from V and 2 from J; bases not matched to a gene: 12. The CDR3: CASSSVTGTAGNQPQHF. As DNA, the CDR3 is TGTGCCAGCTCATCGGTCACGGGGACAGCGGGCAATCAGCCCCAGCATTTT. Variable domain in full (rest from reference TRBV18 and TRBJ1-5): NAGVMQNPRHLVRRRGQEARLRCSPMKGHSHVYWYRQLPEEGLKFMVYLQKENIIDESGMPKERFSAEFPKEGPSILRIQQVVRGDSAAYFCASSSVTGTAGNQPQHFGDGTRLSIL.

This chain links TRBV7-3 with TRBJ2-7; no reliable D call. In germline, CDR1 is SGHTA, CDR2 FQGTGA. V lost 7 bases to trimming and J lost 1 base, with 11 bases between them. This CDR3 is built from 13 residues. CDR3 sequence (DNA): TGTGCCAGCAATCTAAGGGATTCCTACGAGCAGTACTTC. This sequence encodes CASNLRDSYEQYF.

The CDR3 DNA is TGTGCCAGCAGCGCCCGACGCCCAGATACGCAGTATTTT. It is translated as CASSARRPDTQYF. The V gene is TRBV9, the J gene TRBJ2-3; unclear D gene. V was pared by 3 bases and J by 4 bases, with 9 bases between. Germline V gene data show CDR1 as SGDLS and CDR2 as YYNGEE. This CDR3 region has 13 residues.

The J gene is TRBJ1-2, the V gene TRBV18; TRBD1 agrees at 7 bases. Germline assignment: CDR1 KGHSH and CDR2 LQKENI. The CDR3 is 13 residues long. The ends lost 5 bases at V and 8 bases at J; junction bases unmatched: 8. CDR3 amino acids: CASSAEQGSGYTF. The DNA of the CDR3 is TGTGCCAGCTCAGCCGAACAGGGGTCCGGCTACACCTTC.

The rearrangement joins TRBV10-3 to TRBJ1-5, with a possible D match to TRBD1 (5 bases). This CDR3 region has 15 residues. The V end was cut by 5 bases, the J end by 4 bases, with 15 bases between. CDR1 and CDR2 from the germline V gene are ENHRY and SYGVKD. In nucleotides, the CDR3 is TGTGCCATCAGTCAAGGGACGGATCCTAATCAGCCCCAGCATTTT. Translating it yields CAISQGTDPNQPQHF.

The CDR3 DNA reads TGCGCCAGCAGCTTGGATGAGACCCAGTACTTC. It yields the protein CASSLDETQYF. J is TRBJ2-5 and V is TRBV5-1, with unresolved D. Trimming took 0 bases from V and 5 from J, leaving 2 bases between them. CDR3 size: 11 residues. CDR1 and CDR2 (germline): SGHRS, YFSETQ.

This sequence joins TRBV27 and TRBJ2-3; D not resolved. Germline V lookup: CDR1 MNHEY, CDR2 SMNVEV (reference sequence). The V gene lost 0 bases and the J gene lost 2 bases, with 6 bases spanning the gap. The CDR3 extends over 14 amino acids. CDR3 region: CASSLSGDTDTQYF. CDR3 coding DNA: TGTGCCAGCAGTTTATCCGGAGACACAGATACGCAGTATTTT.

There are a few counts of this clone. The chain combines TRBV4-3 with TRBJ1-1, with D possibly TRBD1 on 5 matching bases. The CDR3 covers 16 residues. Per germline, CDR1 LGHNA and CDR2 YSLEER. Trimming took off 1 base at V and 4 bases at J, with 16 bases between the two ends. As DNA, the CDR3 is TGCGCCAGCAGCCAAGGTAATTTTGGCGGGGGCACTGAAGCTTTCTTT. This translates into CASSQGNFGGGTEAFF.